One sample yielded the 10 T cell receptor beta chains listed below, sequenced in a study of T cell responses to AZD1222 COVID-19 vaccine. Sequenced by immunoSEQ multiplex PCR; TCRdb stores in-frame clones only, minus some. The sample lists around 50,000 clones; about 86% were seen once. The sequences come from peripheral blood, collected on day 0 of AZD1222 vaccination. These receptors were taken from an adult in good health.

This clone has a single count. V gene TRBV19 combines with J gene TRBJ1-1, with a weak D call TRBD1 (6 bases). This CDR3 is built from 15 residues. V was clipped by 7 bases and J by 4 bases, with 19 bases between them. Per the germline V gene, CDR1 is LNHDA and CDR2 is SQIVND (reference sequence). Here the CDR3 DNA reads TGTGCCAGTATAGGGGGGTCCAGGGGTGGCACTGAAGCTTTCTTT. Amino acid sequence: CASIGGSRGGTEAFF.

This sequence joins TRBV7-2 and TRBJ2-7; possible D gene TRBD1, 5 bases. CDR1 is SGHTA, CDR2 FQGNSA, per germline. This CDR3 spans 13 amino acids. Trimming cost V 2 bases and J 3 bases, with 8 bases left between them. DNA of the CDR3: TGTGCCAGCAGCTTACAGGGATTCTACGAGCAGTACTTC. This translates into CASSLQGFYEQYF.

The chain has TRBV6-5 and TRBJ2-4, with D hard to call. This CDR3 has 12 residues. Germline lookup yields CDR1 MNHEY and CDR2 SVGAGI. The V end was cut by 5 bases, the J end by 10 bases, with 12 bases between. CDR3 sequence (DNA): TGTGCCAGCAGTCCTAAGGGTGGAATTCAGTACTTC. This encodes CASSPKGGIQYF.

This clone came up a few times. V is TRBV6-1 and J is TRBJ2-5; TRBD2 aligns across 12 bases. J lost 5 bases, V lost 2 bases, and 9 bases had no gene match. There are 17 residues in the CDR3. In germline, CDR1 is MNHNS, CDR2 SASEGT. The CDR3 DNA reads as TGTGCCAGCAGTGAAATTGGGACTAGCGGGTGGGGGGAGACCCAGTACTTC. Translating it yields CASSEIGTSGWGETQYF.

This clone is a singleton in its sample. The chain joins TRBV12-3 or TRBV12-4 to TRBJ2-7; unclear D gene. The CDR3 extends over 11 amino acids. The ends were cut back, 3 bases at V and 4 bases at J, with 4 bases in the middle. The DNA for the CDR3 is TGTGCCAGCAGTTTTTTGTACGAGCAGTACTTC. This translates into CASSFLYEQYF.

This clone is a singleton in its sample. The chain is built from TRBV30 and TRBJ1-5; D not certain. Trimming pared 0 bases from V and 0 bases from J, leaving 3 bases between. The CDR3 runs to 13 residues. CDR1 and CDR2 (germline): GTSNPN, SVGIG (reference sequence). CDR3 in amino acids: CAWSVSSNQPQHF. The CDR3, as DNA: TGTGCCTGGAGTGTTAGTAGCAATCAGCCCCAGCATTTT.

The rearrangement links TRBV7-8 to TRBJ2-4; the match to TRBD2 covers 8 bases. This CDR3 spans 16 amino acids. Germline V gives CDR1 SGHVS, CDR2 FQNEAQ. The V and J ends lost 4 bases and 1 base, in that order; junction bases with no gene match: 6. CDR3 loop: CASSSGLVGAKNIQYF. DNA for the CDR3: TGTGCCAGCAGCTCGGGACTAGTGGGCGCCAAAAACATTCAGTACTTC.

This sequence joins TRBV5-1 and TRBJ2-3; a possible D gene is TRBD2 (7 bases). Between the trimmed V and J ends, which lost 4 bases and 2 bases, there was a span of 17 bases. The length of the CDR3 is 16 residues. Germline assignment: CDR1 SGHRS and CDR2 YFSETQ. The CDR3, as DNA: TGCGCCAGCAGCCCAATCACGGGGGGCTACACAGATACGCAGTATTTT. It codes for CASSPITGGYTDTQYF.

The chain couples TRBV11-2 to TRBJ1-6, with D tentatively TRBD1 (6 bases). The CDR3 is 17 amino acids. V lost 5 bases and J 3 bases, leaving 17 bases between the germline ends. Germline assignment: CDR1 SGHAT and CDR2 FQNNGV. The CDR3 protein is CASSVSERGHYNSPLHF. DNA of the CDR3: TGTGCCAGCAGCGTAAGCGAAAGGGGACACTATAATTCACCCCTCCACTTT.

The rearrangement uses TRBV7-9 and TRBJ2-1; TRBD2 is a possible D gene (6 bases). CDR3 length: 16 amino acids. CDR1 and CDR2 (germline): SEHNR, FQNEAQ (reference sequence). V lost 5 bases and J lost 2, with 16 bases in between. CDR3 region: CASSLGDFSTYNEQFF. In nucleotides, the CDR3 is TGTGCCAGCAGCCTCGGGGACTTCTCGACCTACAATGAGCAGTTCTTC.